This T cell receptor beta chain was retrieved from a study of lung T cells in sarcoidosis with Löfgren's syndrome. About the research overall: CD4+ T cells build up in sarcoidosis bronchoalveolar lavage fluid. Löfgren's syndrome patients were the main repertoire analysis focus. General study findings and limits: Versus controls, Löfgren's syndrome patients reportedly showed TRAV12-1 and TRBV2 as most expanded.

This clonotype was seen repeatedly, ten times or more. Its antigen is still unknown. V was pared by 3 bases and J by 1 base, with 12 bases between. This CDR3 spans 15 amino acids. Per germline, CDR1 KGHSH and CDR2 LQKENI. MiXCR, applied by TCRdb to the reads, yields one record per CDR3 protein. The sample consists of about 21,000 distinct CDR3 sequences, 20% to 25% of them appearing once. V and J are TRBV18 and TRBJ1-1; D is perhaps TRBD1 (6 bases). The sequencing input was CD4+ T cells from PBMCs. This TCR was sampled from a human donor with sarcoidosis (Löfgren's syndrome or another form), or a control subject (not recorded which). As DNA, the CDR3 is TGTGCCAGCTCACCCTCCGACAGGAGGAACACTGAAGCTTTCTTT. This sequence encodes CASSPSDRRNTEAFF.